This TCR beta chain derives from a study of blood T cell repertoires in COVID-19. Sequenced by immunoSEQ multiplex PCR; TCRdb stores in-frame clones only, minus some. The sample consists of around 200,000 clones, about 86% of them appearing once. The V and J ends lost 3 bases and 3 bases respectively, with 9 bases between them. CDR1 and CDR2 (germline): DFQATT, SNEGSKA (reference sequence). The CDR3 has 12 residues. The source is a woman aged 50 to 60 with acute or convalescent COVID-19. This chain links TRBV20-1 with TRBJ2-7; unclear D gene. The sequenced material came from peripheral blood. The CDR3 DNA reads TGCAGTGCTAGTGGCGGATACTACGAGCAGTACTTC. It is translated as CSASGGYYEQYF.